This is a list of T cell receptor beta chains from one sample in a study of identical twins. TCRdb called the 5' RACE reads again in MiXCR, with one record for every CDR3 protein. The sample holds about 470,000 distinct CDR3 sequences, 20% to 25% seen once. These data were also filed under a second study, of T cells expressing NK-cell markers.

The sequenced material came from CD4+ T cells sorted from blood. All receptors come from a woman younger than 30 in good health. Both conserved end residues are part of each CDR3. The order of the fields is J gene, clone size, V gene, D gene, CDR3 DNA, CDR3 protein. D genes are given only for firm matches. A row's size may be missing; if present it is once, few, many or a size class.

>TRBJ1-1|few|TRBV12-3/TRBV12-4|NA
TGTGCCAGCAGGCCGGGACGCTTGAACACTGAAGCTTTCTTT
CASRPGRLNTEAFF
>TRBJ1-1|few|TRBV5-1|TRBD1
TGCGCCAGCAGCCCCCGACAGGGATTGAACACTGAAGCTTTCTTT
CASSPRQGLNTEAFF
>TRBJ2-3|NA|TRBV12-3/TRBV12-4|NA
TGTGCCAGCAGTTTTTATCGAGATACGCAGTATTTT
CASSFYRDTQYF
>TRBJ1-1|NA|TRBV10-2|NA
TGCGCCAGTCAGGCGAAGGTGTCCAGGAACACTGAAGCTTTCTTT
CASQAKVSRNTEAFF
>TRBJ2-5|NA|TRBV20-1|TRBD2
TGCAGTGCTGGGCCGGCGGGAGGCCGCCAAGAGACCCAGTACTTC
CSAGPAGGRQETQYF
>TRBJ2-7|NA|TRBV18|TRBD1
TGTGCCAGCTCACCAGGGACAGGGCTCTCGAGTGAGCAGTACTTC
CASSPGTGLSSEQYF
>TRBJ2-1|many|TRBV7-2|TRBD1
TGTGCCAGCAGAATGACAGGGGGCGCCTACAATGAGCAGTTCTTC
CASRMTGGAYNEQFF
>TRBJ2-3|few|TRBV2|NA
TGTGCCAGCAGTGGGGTGGCAGATACGCAGTATTTT
CASSGVADTQYF
>TRBJ2-1|few|TRBV30|TRBD2
TGTGCCTGGAGGACTAGCGGGGGAAATGAGCAGTTCTTC
CAWRTSGGNEQFF
>TRBJ2-6|NA|TRBV28|NA
TGTGTCAGCAGTTTCCGACGTAACCCTGGGGCCAACGTCCTGACTTTC
CVSSFRRNPGANVLTF
>TRBJ2-4|NA|TRBV20-1|TRBD2
TGCAGTGCTAGAGATCAACTAGCGGGGCAGTACTTC
CSARDQLAGQYF
>TRBJ1-2|NA|TRBV19|NA
TGTGCCAGTAGTAGGAGGTCGCCTTCCGATGGCTACACCTTC
CASSRRSPSDGYTF
>TRBJ2-7|few|TRBV20-1|TRBD1
TGCAGTGCTAGAGCGACAGGGAAGGGCTACGAGCAGTACTTC
CSARATGKGYEQYF
>TRBJ2-1|NA|TRBV24-1|NA
TGTGCCACCAGTGAGGAGGGGTGGCGAAAATTTAATGAGCAGTTCTTC
CATSEEGWRKFNEQFF
>TRBJ2-3|few|TRBV5-1|TRBD2
TGCGCCAGCAGCTTCTGGAGGACTAGCGGTAACACAGATACGCAGTATTTT
CASSFWRTSGNTDTQYF
>TRBJ2-7|few|TRBV5-1|TRBD1
TGCGCCAGCAGCCTAGGACAGGAGCTCTCTACTGCCGAGCAGTACTTC
CASSLGQELSTAEQYF
>TRBJ2-7|few|TRBV5-1|NA
TGCGCCAGCAGCAAGACAGCCTCCTACGAGCAGTACTTC
CASSKTASYEQYF
>TRBJ2-1|NA|TRBV29-1|NA
TGCAGCGTTAAAACTAGAAATTACAGTGAGCAGTTCTTC
CSVKTRNYSEQFF
>TRBJ1-6|few|TRBV7-9|NA
TGTGCCAGCAGCCTCGACGGAGATTCACCCCTCCACTTT
CASSLDGDSPLHF
>TRBJ1-1|NA|TRBV4-3|TRBD1
TGCGCCAGCAGTTTTGTTGGTTCAGGGGGAACTGAAGCTTTCTTT
CASSFVGSGGTEAFF
>TRBJ2-7|NA|TRBV9|NA
TGTGCCAGCAGCGTAGCTGGGGCCGCGGTCTCGGGTCCCTACGAGCAGTACTTC
CASSVAGAAVSGPYEQYF
>TRBJ2-7|once|TRBV19|NA
TGTGCCAGTACCGAGGGGGGTAAGCCCTACGAGCAGTACTTC
CASTEGGKPYEQYF
>TRBJ1-2|NA|TRBV5-1|NA
TGCGCCAGCAGCTTGGTCGGACGGGACTATGGCTACACCTTC
CASSLVGRDYGYTF
>TRBJ2-3|NA|TRBV20-1|TRBD2
TGCAGTGCTAGATTTAGCGGGAGGACAGATACGCAGTATTTT
CSARFSGRTDTQYF
>TRBJ2-5|once|TRBV19|NA
TGTGCCAGTAGTATTTCGTCCAGGGCCTCCCAAGAGACCCAGTACTTC
CASSISSRASQETQYF
>TRBJ2-7|NA|TRBV28|TRBD1
TGTGCCAGCATTCCGGGACAGGGGGGTCTCGAGCAGTACTTC
CASIPGQGGLEQYF
>TRBJ2-3|NA|TRBV30|NA
TGTGCCTGGAGGTGGGGCGCTAGCACAGATACGCAGTATTTT
CAWRWGASTDTQYF
>TRBJ2-1|few|TRBV25-1|TRBD2
TGTGCCAGCAGTGGGACTAGCGGGGAGATCAATGAGCAGTTCTTC
CASSGTSGEINEQFF
>TRBJ2-5|many|TRBV9|NA
TGTGCCAGCAGCGTGTCGGGGCAAGAGACCCAGTACTTC
CASSVSGQETQYF
>TRBJ1-2|NA|TRBV4-3|TRBD1
TGCGCCAGCAGCCAAGGAAGAGGACAGGCTCTCCGCACCTTC
CASSQGRGQALRTF
>TRBJ2-1|few|TRBV29-1|NA
TGCAGCGTTGCCTCCCCTGAGCAGTTCTTC
CSVASPEQFF
>TRBJ2-3|NA|TRBV4-3|NA
TGCGCCAGCAGCCAAGAATCGGTGTCAGATACGCAGTATTTT
CASSQESVSDTQYF
>TRBJ2-7|NA|TRBV30|TRBD2
TGTGCCTGGAGTGTAAGGCTGGGACTAGCGGGGAACTACGAGCAGTACTTC
CAWSVRLGLAGNYEQYF
>TRBJ2-2|NA|TRBV15|NA
TGTGCCACCAGCAGGGGGGATGAGTTGGGCTACACCGGGGAGCTGTTTTTT
CATSRGDELGYTGELFF
>TRBJ1-4|NA|TRBV30|NA
TGTGCCTGGAGTCAGGGTGAAAAACTGTTTTTT
CAWSQGEKLFF
>TRBJ2-7|NA|TRBV7-2|TRBD2
TGTGCCAGCAGCTTAGAGAACGGGAGGGTCCTCCACGAGCAGTACTTC
CASSLENGRVLHEQYF
>TRBJ2-1|NA|TRBV18|NA
TGTGCCAGCTCACTCCTAGGACCGTACAATGAGCAGTTCTTC
CASSLLGPYNEQFF
>TRBJ2-1|NA|TRBV6-1|NA
TGTGCCAGCAGAATAGACAGAGACAATGAGCAGTTCTTC
CASRIDRDNEQFF
>TRBJ2-7|NA|TRBV6-2/TRBV6-3|NA
TGTGCCAGCAGTTACTCGCGCTTGGGATACGAGCAGTACTTC
CASSYSRLGYEQYF
>TRBJ2-7|few|TRBV6-1|TRBD2
TGTGCCAGCACTCCAGCGGGAGCCTACGAGCAGTACTTC
CASTPAGAYEQYF
>TRBJ2-7|once|TRBV9|NA
TGTGCCAGCAGCGTAACCCACGAGCAGTACTTC
CASSVTHEQYF
>TRBJ1-1|NA|TRBV12-3/TRBV12-4|NA
TGTGCCAGCAGTGGCCCGAGAGACTTGAATTTAAGGGGTGCTTTCTTT
CASSGPRDLNLRGAFF
>TRBJ1-1|few|TRBV29-1|NA
TGCAGCGTTAGCCTGGGGGGGAACACTGAAGCTTTCTTT
CSVSLGGNTEAFF
>TRBJ1-5|NA|TRBV6-1|NA
TGTGCCAGCAGTGAAGCAGGCTGGCAGCCCCAGCATTTT
CASSEAGWQPQHF
>TRBJ2-3|NA|TRBV7-3|NA
TGTGCCAGCAGCTTTACAAACACAGATACGCAGTATTTT
CASSFTNTDTQYF
>TRBJ2-1|NA|TRBV11-1|NA
TGTGCCAGCAGCTTAGTTCCCCACAGGGCCCTCGTACAACATGAGCAGTTCTTC
CASSLVPHRALVQHEQFF